Listed here are 10 T cell receptor beta chains from one sample, sequenced in a study of T cell changes during pregnancy in multiple sclerosis. The method was immunoSEQ multiplex PCR; TCRdb's version includes in-frame clones alone and lacks a portion of them. The sample consists of some 100,000 clones, approximately 90% of them appearing once. Sequenced here: peripheral blood, sampled in the second trimester of pregnancy. Source of these receptors: a female donor with multiple sclerosis, enrolled in a pregnancy study.

The rearrangement uses TRBV11-1 and TRBJ2-2, with D possibly matching TRBD2 (5 bases). CDR1 is SGHAT, CDR2 FQDESV, per germline (reference sequence). V was pared by 5 bases and J by 0 bases, with 13 bases between. This CDR3 spans 16 amino acids. CDR3 nucleotides: TGTGCCAGCAGCCGAGGCGGGCGGCCGAACACCGGGGAGCTGTTTTTT. Protein: CASSRGGRPNTGELFF.

The chain uses TRBV5-1 and TRBJ2-7, with D uncertain. Trimming took off 0 bases at V and 2 bases at J, with 6 bases between the two ends. CDR1 and CDR2 from the germline V gene are SGHRS and YFSETQ. CDR3 length: 13 residues. The chain's CDR3 is CASSLGGPYEQYF. CDR3 in DNA: TGCGCCAGCAGCTTGGGCGGCCCCTACGAGCAGTACTTC.

The gene calls are TRBV7-2 and TRBJ2-7; D ambiguous. Germline V lookup: CDR1 SGHTA, CDR2 FQGNSA. V was cut by 3 bases and J by 0 bases, with 6 bases left in between. CDR3 length equals 13 residues. The CDR3 spells CASSFASSYEQYF. The DNA of the CDR3 is TGTGCCAGCAGCTTTGCGAGCTCCTACGAGCAGTACTTC.

The chain recombines TRBV7-9 with TRBJ2-7; tentatively, D is TRBD2 (5 bases). The CDR3 spans 14 residues. Germline V CDR1 and CDR2: SEHNR, FQNEAQ (reference sequence). V gave up 3 bases and J gave up 7 bases, with 16 bases separating them. The CDR3 is CASSFAGLKGEQYF. Written as DNA, the CDR3 is TGTGCCAGCAGCTTCGCGGGCTTAAAGGGTGAGCAGTACTTC.

The chain joins TRBV5-1 to TRBJ2-2, with TRBD2 identical over 13 bases. CDR1 and CDR2 (germline): SGHRS, YFSETQ. J was trimmed by 6 bases and V by 3 bases; bases with no gene match: 5. The CDR3 is 16 residues long. The CDR3 sequence: CASSWRLAGGPGELFF. The CDR3 DNA reads as TGCGCCAGCAGCTGGCGACTAGCGGGAGGACCCGGGGAGCTGTTTTTT.

This clone occurred a few times. This chain links TRBV4-1 with TRBJ1-2; D may be TRBD1 (6 bases). Trimming stripped 0 bases from V and 7 bases from J, with 15 bases between. The CDR3 is 15 residues long. CDR1 and CDR2 from the germline V gene are MGHRA and YSYEKL. The CDR3 reads CASSQDQGRGSGYTF. The CDR3 DNA is TGCGCCAGCAGCCAAGATCAAGGCAGGGGATCTGGCTACACCTTC.

The chain employs TRBV5-6 and TRBJ1-5, with D possibly TRBD1 on 6 matching bases. Germline V CDR1 and CDR2: SGHDT, YYEEEE. The CDR3 extends over 15 amino acids. Trimming left V 1 base short and J 5 bases short, with 13 bases between. Here the CDR3 DNA reads TGTGCCAGCAGCTTGAGGGGGGGAGTGGATCAGCCCCAGCATTTT. Its protein is CASSLRGGVDQPQHF.

This sequence joins TRBV7-2 and TRBJ2-1; 10 bases align to TRBD2. The trim removed 3 bases at V and 9 bases at J, leaving 5 bases unmatched. This CDR3 region has 14 residues. CDR1 and CDR2 (germline): SGHTA, FQGNSA. CDR3 sequence reads: CASSFLAGVSEQFF. Here the CDR3 DNA reads TGTGCCAGCAGCTTTCTAGCGGGAGTTAGTGAGCAGTTCTTC.

The CDR3 DNA reads as TGTGCCAGCAGCGTAGCGTCCGGACGGACTACTAACTATGGCTACACCTTC. It encodes CASSVASGRTTNYGYTF. The chain recombines TRBV9 with TRBJ1-2, with D unresolved. V was cut by 0 bases and J by 0 bases, with 15 bases left in between. This CDR3 has 17 residues. The germline gives CDR1 SGDLS, CDR2 YYNGEE.

This clone was counted a single time. The chain has TRBV23-1 and TRBJ2-5, with TRBD1 as a possible D gene (6 bases). TRBV23-1 is known as an ORF, though its function is uncertain. Trimming stripped 6 bases from V and 1 base from J, with 9 bases between. CDR3 length: 13 amino acids. As DNA, the CDR3 is TGCGCCAGCAGAGGACAGATCCAAGAGACCCAGTACTTC. This encodes CASRGQIQETQYF.